A selection of T cell receptor beta chains follows, all from one sample in a study of metastatic and nonmetastatic thyroid tumors. With MiXCR, TCRdb reprocessed the PCR reads. Of approximately 74,000 clones in the sample, 14% were seen once. The sample taken for sequencing was blood. These receptors came from a male donor with papillary thyroid cancer or a benign thyroid nodule (not recorded which). Some clones in this sample may be carry-over from other donors' samples. CDR3s include the opening cysteine and the closing phenylalanine or tryptophan. The D gene is left open where the match is weak. Rows give clone size only sometimes, using once, few, many, or a class for an expanded clone.

-,-,TRBV29-1,TRBJ1-1,CSCETETNTEAFF,TGCAGCTGTGAGACGGAGACGAACACTGAAGCTTTCTTT
many,TRBD2,TRBV12-3/TRBV12-4,TRBJ2-3,CASSLRGLESTDTQYF,TGTGCCAGCAGTCTAAGGGGACTAGAGAGCACAGATACGCAGTATTTT
many,TRBD1,TRBV11-2,TRBJ2-2,CASSSDRAGELFF,TGTGCCAGCAGCTCCGACAGGGCCGGGGAGCTGTTTTTT
many,TRBD2,TRBV3-1,TRBJ2-1,CASSPSGSEQFF,TGTGCCAGCAGCCCAAGCGGGAGTGAGCAGTTCTTC
-,-,TRBV7-8,TRBJ2-3,CASSPRISYTQYF,TGTGCCAGCAGCCCCCGGATATCATATACGCAGTATTTT
many,TRBD1,TRBV11-2,TRBJ1-2,CASSPRTGVQYGYTF,TGTGCCAGCAGCCCTCGGACAGGGGTACAGTATGGCTACACCTTC
-,-,TRBV6-2/TRBV6-3,TRBJ1-2,CASGYGGDYGYTF,TGTGCAAGCGGTTATGGGGGGGACTATGGCTACACCTTC
-,-,TRBV4-1,TRBJ1-2,CASSPDTSLANYGYTF,TGCGCCAGCAGCCCTGACACGTCTTTAGCTAACTATGGCTACACCTTC
many,TRBD2,TRBV11-3,TRBJ2-2,CASSLGGFSGRALTGELFF,TGTGCCAGCAGCTTAGGCGGGTTTAGCGGGAGGGCCTTAACCGGGGAGCTGTTTTTT
many,-,TRBV19,TRBJ2-7,CATRQDSYEQYF,TGTGCCACAAGACAGGACTCCTACGAGCAGTACTTC
many,-,TRBV2,TRBJ2-7,CASRDFGPGEQYF,TGTGCCAGCAGGGACTTTGGTCCGGGGGAGCAGTACTTC
many,TRBD1,TRBV2,TRBJ1-6,CASRKDRTSPLHF,TGTGCCAGCAGAAAGGACAGGACTTCACCCCTCCACTTT
many,-,TRBV5-4,TRBJ2-2,CASSPAAGRFTGELFF,TGTGCCAGCAGCCCAGCGGCCGGTCGGTTCACCGGGGAGCTGTTTTTT
many,TRBD1,TRBV12-5,TRBJ2-1,CASGTGQGWNEQFF,TGTGCTAGTGGTACGGGACAGGGTTGGAATGAGCAGTTCTTC
many,-,TRBV28,TRBJ2-7,CASSPWTYEQYF,TGTGCCAGCAGTCCCTGGACGTACGAGCAGTACTTC
many,-,TRBV20-1,TRBJ2-3,CSASPIAEGTQYF,TGCAGTGCTAGCCCAATAGCGGAGGGTACGCAGTATTTT
-,TRBD1,TRBV11-1,TRBJ2-3,CASIAGQGSTDTQYF,TGTGCCAGCATCGCTGGACAGGGAAGCACAGATACGCAGTATTTT
-,-,TRBV7-8,TRBJ1-1,CVSSFAGGGYTEAFF,TGTGTCAGCAGCTTTGCGGGGGGAGGGTACACTGAAGCTTTCTTT
-,-,TRBV11-2,TRBJ1-4,CASSLVTPVQGWEKLFF,TGTGCCAGCAGCTTAGTAACCCCGGTACAGGGTTGGGAAAAACTGTTTTTT
few,-,TRBV19,TRBJ1-6,CGSSQGGPTHLHF,TGTGGCAGTAGTCAAGGGGGACCGACACACCTCCACTTT
many,-,TRBV5-1,TRBJ1-4,CASSRRQAPNEKLFF,TGCGCCAGCAGTCGCCGACAGGCTCCAAATGAAAAACTGTTTTTT
many,TRBD1,TRBV5-1,TRBJ1-6,CASSPGQGNSPLHF,TGCGCCAGCAGCCCCGGACAGGGGAATTCACCCCTCCACTTT
many,TRBD2,TRBV5-1,TRBJ2-5,CASSLWEGQETQYF,TGCGCCAGCAGCTTGTGGGAGGGCCAAGAGACCCAGTACTTC
many,TRBD2,TRBV12-3/TRBV12-4,TRBJ2-1,CASSEPGLAGDNEQFF,TGTGCCAGCAGCGAACCGGGACTAGCGGGAGACAATGAGCAGTTCTTC
many,-,TRBV13,TRBJ2-1,CASSLEVSGPFF,TGTGCCAGCAGCTTAGAGGTCAGTGGACCGTTCTTC
many,-,TRBV6-5,TRBJ2-5,CASSYKGELQGRETQYF,TGTGCCAGCAGTTATAAAGGAGAACTGCAGGGGAGGGAGACCCAGTACTTC
many,TRBD2,TRBV20-1,TRBJ2-1,CSARKSGRDNEQFF,TGCAGTGCTAGAAAAAGCGGGAGGGACAATGAGCAGTTCTTC
many,TRBD1,TRBV20-1,TRBJ1-5,CSAPGQGNSNQPQHF,TGCAGTGCTCCGGGACAGGGAAATAGCAATCAGCCCCAGCATTTT
many,-,TRBV6-2/TRBV6-3,TRBJ2-1,CASSPFSGPRAGNEQFF,TGTGCCAGCAGTCCCTTTTCTGGCCCGCGGGCAGGGAATGAGCAGTTCTTC
many,-,TRBV6-1,TRBJ1-5,CASSVGVEQPQHF,TGTGCCAGCAGCGTGGGGGTGGAACAGCCCCAGCATTTT
many,TRBD2,TRBV9,TRBJ2-3,CASSVLGGTNTDTQYF,TGTGCCAGCAGCGTTTTGGGCGGGACTAACACAGATACGCAGTATTTT
few,-,TRBV6-5,TRBJ2-5,CACSYSSIQETQYF,TGTGCCTGCAGTTACTCGAGCATCCAAGAGACCCAGTACTTC
few,-,TRBV12-3/TRBV12-4,TRBJ2-7,CASSLYEQYF,TGTGCCAGCAGCCTCTACGAGCAGTACTTC
-,-,TRBV7-3,TRBJ2-5,CASSPMGSSANQETQYF,TGTGCCAGCAGCCCAATGGGATCTAGCGCGAACCAAGAGACCCAGTACTTC
many,-,TRBV9,TRBJ1-2,CASSVSGGTHYGYTF,TGTGCCAGCAGCGTCTCCGGTGGGACCCACTATGGCTACACCTTC
many,-,TRBV27,TRBJ2-5,CASNVIAGGPETQYF,TGTGCCAGCAACGTAATTGCTGGGGGGCCGGAGACCCAGTACTTC
many,-,TRBV4-3,TRBJ2-7,CASSQEPGGRDSQYF,TGCGCCAGCAGCCAAGAACCAGGGGGGAGGGACAGCCAGTACTTC
many,TRBD2,TRBV11-2,TRBJ2-1,CASSPTSGSSYNEQFF,TGTGCCAGCAGCCCCACTAGCGGGAGCTCCTACAATGAGCAGTTCTTC
many,TRBD1,TRBV5-6,TRBJ2-6,CASSLERTGYSGANVLTF,TGTGCCAGCAGCTTGGAGAGGACAGGATACTCTGGGGCCAACGTCCTGACTTTC
many,-,TRBV20-1,TRBJ2-1,CSAPLGPGGHNEQFF,TGCAGTGCTCCCCTCGGGCCGGGGGGCCACAATGAGCAGTTCTTC
many,-,TRBV7-2,TRBJ2-3,CASSTNTDTQYF,TGTGCCAGCAGCACGAACACAGATACGCAGTATTTT
many,-,TRBV30,TRBJ2-7,CAWNPPSSYEQYF,TGTGCCTGGAACCCCCCCAGCTCCTACGAGCAGTACTTC
-,TRBD1,TRBV3-1,TRBJ1-5,CASIRGPGQGNYQPQHF,TGTGCCAGCATCCGAGGTCCGGGACAGGGTAACTATCAGCCCCAGCATTTT
many,-,TRBV5-5,TRBJ1-1,CASSFGDAEGAFF,TGTGCCAGCAGCTTTGGTGACGCGGAAGGGGCTTTCTTT
many,-,TRBV24-1,TRBJ1-1,CATSDQKQGNTEAFF,TGTGCCACCAGTGATCAGAAACAGGGGAACACTGAAGCTTTCTTT
-,-,TRBV4-3,TRBJ2-3,CASSQELASKDTQYF,TGCGCCAGCAGCCAAGAATTGGCTAGCAAAGATACGCAGTATTTT
many,TRBD1,TRBV6-1,TRBJ1-1,CASERPGQGMNTEAFF,TGTGCCAGCGAGCGTCCGGGACAGGGAATGAACACTGAAGCTTTCTTT
many,-,TRBV20-1,TRBJ1-5,CSAPKDSNQPQHF,TGCAGTGCCCCTAAGGACAGCAATCAGCCCCAGCATTTT
many,TRBD1,TRBV25-1,TRBJ2-5,CASSLGQGLETQYF,TGTGCCAGCAGTCTGGGACAGGGGCTCGAGACCCAGTACTTC
-,-,TRBV27,TRBJ2-6,CASRSPGTGANVLTF,TGTGCCAGCAGGTCCCCCGGGACTGGGGCCAACGTCCTGACTTTC
-,-,TRBV11-2,TRBJ2-7,CTSSSPTRYEQYF,TGTACCAGCAGCTCACCGACGCGGTACGAGCAGTACTTC
many,TRBD2,TRBV6-5,TRBJ2-1,CASSYSVAGVSEQFF,TGTGCCAGCAGTTACTCGGTAGCGGGAGTGAGTGAGCAGTTCTTC
many,-,TRBV6-4,TRBJ2-3,CASSALQGSTDTQYF,TGTGCCAGCAGTGCTCTACAGGGAAGCACAGATACGCAGTATTTT
many,TRBD1,TRBV5-8,TRBJ2-1,CASSLFDRGLSYNEQFF,TGTGCCAGCAGCTTGTTCGACAGGGGGTTGTCCTACAATGAGCAGTTCTTC
many,-,TRBV19,TRBJ2-1,CASSLARIYNEQFF,TGTGCCAGTAGCCTAGCGAGAATCTACAATGAGCAGTTCTTC
-,-,TRBV11-2,TRBJ2-2,CASSPSVRAGTGKLFF,TGTGCCAGCAGCCCAAGCGTGAGGGCCGGGACCGGGAAGCTGTTTTTT
many,-,TRBV28,TRBJ1-2,CASSLYQVAGSGYTF,TGTGCCAGCAGTTTATATCAGGTCGCGGGCTCTGGCTACACCTTC
few,TRBD1,TRBV6-1,TRBJ1-2,CASGPGPGQVGGYTF,TGTGCCAGCGGTCCCGGCCCTGGACAGGTTGGTGGCTACACCTTC
once,TRBD2,TRBV5-1,TRBJ2-7,CASSETSGTYEKYF,TGCGCCAGCAGCGAAACTAGCGGGACCTACGAGAAGTACTTC